This TCR beta chain was retrieved from a study of T cell responses to AZD1222 COVID-19 vaccine. Study-wide findings and caveats: Spike was spanned by vaccine-associated CD4 TCRs, which were dominant at 160-218 and 743-854.

The protocol was immunoSEQ multiplex PCR, while the TCRdb copy is restricted to in-frame clones and leaves out a portion. The sample holds more than 120,000 clones, about nine tenths seen once. Remarks on this clone: Its target is unknown. The junction does not match germline at one end; this may be a read error. Other nucleotide sequences from this sample produce the same CDR3.

CDR1 GTSNPN and CDR2 SVGIG come from the germline V gene (reference sequence). The CDR3 totals 12 residues. The TCR comes from an adult who received the AZD1222 COVID-19 vaccine. The sample was peripheral blood, taken 28 days after the second AZD1222 dose. The rearrangement links TRBV30 to TRBJ1-6; TRBD1 is a possible D gene (5 bases). The DNA for the CDR3 is TGCGCCTGGAGTGTGGGGAGGGGCCCCCTCCACTTT. It codes for CAWSVGRGPLHF.